This passage covers 3 T cell receptor beta chains from one sample sequenced in a study of cytomegalovirus exposure and HLA in healthy donors. Vbeta (60) and Jbeta (13) primers were used in the PCR. Sequencing was performed with immunoSEQ multiplex PCR; in TCRdb, only in-frame clones are kept and a portion is missing. Among some 120,000 clones listed, about 74% were seen once. The material sequenced was PBMCs. The receptors shown here come from a man younger than 45 in good health and CMV-seropositive.

This sequence joins TRBV9 and TRBJ2-3; TRBD1 might be the D (5 bases). The CDR3 is 14 amino acids. Looked up from germline, CDR1 is SGDLS and CDR2 is YYNGEE. The V end was cut by 0 bases, the J end by 4 bases, with 9 bases between. In nucleotides, the CDR3 is TGTGCCAGCAGCGTAGGGGGCGGCGCAGATACGCAGTATTTT. It encodes CASSVGGGADTQYF.

This chain uses TRBV2 with TRBJ1-4; tentatively, D is TRBD1 (5 bases). CDR3 length equals 14 residues. Deletions cut 1 base from V and 10 bases from J, with 13 bases between. Germline CDR1 is SNHLY and CDR2 is FYNNEI. The CDR3 DNA follows: TGTGCCAGCAGTGAAGGGGGGGTGCTTAGAAAACTGTTTTTT. This codes for CASSEGGVLRKLFF. Supplemented by reference TRBV2 and TRBJ1-4, the full variable domain reads EPEVTQTPSHQVTQMGQEVILRCVPISNHLYFYWYRQILGQKVEFLVSFYNNEISEKSEIFDDQFSVERPDGSNFTLKIRSTKLEDSAMYFCASSEGGVLRKLFFGSGTQLSVL.

V gene TRBV28 combines with J gene TRBJ2-2, with D possibly TRBD1 on 6 matching bases. Germline-derived CDR1 and CDR2 are MDHEN and SYDVKM. The length of the CDR3 is 15 residues. The V end lost 8 bases, the J end lost 3 bases, and 16 bases lay between the germline ends. For the CDR3, the DNA is TGTGCCAGCGGTACAGGGAGTGGCTACACCGGGGAGCTGTTTTTT. Translating gives CASGTGSGYTGELFF.